This T cell receptor beta chain was captured in a study of regulatory T cells in long-lasting Graves disease. Study-wide results and caveats: Under persistent disease, TRBV28, TRBJ1-2 and TRBJ2-5 were used preferentially. Whereas new patients shared about a thousand public clonotypes, persistent patients shared more, at 2,741.

Time point of the sample: newly diagnosed GD, antithyroid drugs for less than 3 months. Extracted RNA from PBMCs served as the source of the TCR library. Arm-PCR with iRepertoire HTBI primers amplified the CDR3 regions for these TCR beta libraries. Original handling: Across all samples, approximately 68 TRBV segments and around 13 TRBJ segments were identified. Each CDR3 protein gets one entry after TCRdb re-called the multiplex PCR reads with MiXCR. These V and J calls are TCRdb output, not the study's own analysis. The sample records 440,000 or so distinct CDR3 sequences, 15% to 20% being singletons. As concerns this clonotype: Its matching antigen is unknown.

This CDR3 has 11 residues. Trimming took off 7 bases at V and 7 bases at J, with 11 bases between the two ends. This sample was shared with a second study, whose subject was T cells in Graves' hyperthyroidism and ophthalmopathy. That study adds: Most thyroid-expanded clonotypes above 0.001 were also found in blood.

The receptor was isolated from a woman in her twenties or thirties with Graves disease. The chain carries TRBV12-3 or TRBV12-4 and TRBJ2-7; D uncertain. This material consisted of peripheral blood mononuclear cells (PBMCs), taken at new diagnosis, from a patient treated with antithyroid drugs. The CDR3 protein is CASNSLGEQYF. The CDR3 DNA follows: TGTGCCAGCAACTCCCTGGGAGAGCAGTACTTC.